The T cell receptor beta chain described here comes from a study of blood T cells in healthy people across ages. Overall study: T cells yielded about one barcoded beta molecule per two cells through template switching. Study observations and caveats: In older individuals, TCR beta diversity per million T cells was lower, falling roughly linearly with age.

Trimming pared 0 bases from V and 0 bases from J, leaving 7 bases between. Germline V CDR1 and CDR2: SEHNR, FQNEAQ (reference sequence). The CDR3 extends over 15 amino acids. About this clonotype itself: The target antigen is unknown.

The people who gave samples were healthy Caucasians from Russia, aged about 6 to 95. PCR was performed a second time for about 7 to 11 cycles using a sample-barcoded 5' primer and a J-beta primer mix. A 12-random-nucleotide template-switch adaptor tagged each cDNA molecule. One entry per CDR3 protein results from TCRdb running MiXCR on the 5' RACE reads. The repertoire consists of about 900,000 distinct CDR3 sequences, with around 62% occurring once and the leading ten covering around 30%. The V gene is TRBV7-9, the J gene TRBJ2-3; D call uncertain. Sequenced input: blood. This TCR was sampled from a man in his thirties or forties in good health. The CDR3 nucleotides are TGTGCCAGCAGCTTAGCCAGGCCTAGCACAGATACGCAGTATTTT. It is translated as CASSLARPSTDTQYF. Looking up the rest from reference TRBV7-9 and TRBJ2-3 gives the full variable domain: DTGVSQNPRHKITKRGQNVTFRCDPISEHNRLYWYRQTLGQGPEFLTYFQNEAQLEKSRLLSDRFSAERPKGSFSTLEIQRTEQGDSAMYLCASSLARPSTDTQYFGPGTRLTVL.